This entry lists 4 T cell receptor beta chains sequenced from one sample in a study of regulatory T cells in long-lasting Graves disease. Time point meaning: persistent/refractory GD, antithyroid drugs over 5 years with positive TRAb. RNA extracted from PBMCs served as the sequencing template. For TCR beta, libraries came from iRepertoire HTBI primers and Arm-PCR of CDR3 regions. One entry per CDR3 protein results from TCRdb running MiXCR on the multiplex PCR reads. The table has approximately 470,000 distinct CDR3 sequences, less than 25% seen once. This material consisted of peripheral blood mononuclear cells (PBMCs), taken when the disease was refractory, from a patient treated with antithyroid drugs. Receptors were obtained from a female donor with Graves disease.

There are a few counts of this clonotype. The junction departs from the called germline gene at one end, perhaps through a read error. The genes are TRBV28 and TRBJ2-5, with 12 bases matching TRBD2. Germline CDR1 MDHEN, CDR2 SYDVKM. The CDR3 is made up of 16 amino acids. CDR3 loop: CASSLYPSGRVEAQYF. The CDR3 bases are TGTGCCAGCAGTTTATACCCTAGCGGGAGGGTAGAGGCCCAGTACTTC.

This clonotype was picked up many times. This chain connects TRBV6-1 to TRBJ2-2; D ambiguous. Trimming shortened V by 3 bases and J by 0 bases, and 5 bases separated the two germline ends. The CDR3 length is 14 residues. Germline CDR1 and CDR2: MNHNS and SASEGT. The CDR3 spells CASSDRTNTGELFF. DNA for the CDR3: TGTGCCAGCAGTGACCGAACGAACACCGGGGAGCTGTTTTTT.

The chain's CDR3 is CASSLSGGSGLFSGANVLTF. The CDR3 nucleotides are TGTGCCAGCAGCCTCAGTGGGGGGTCAGGGCTATTCTCTGGGGCCAACGTCCTGACTTTC. The genes are TRBV11-1 and TRBJ2-6; TRBD2 might be the D (6 bases). The CDR3 is 20 amino acids. Germline CDR1 is SGHAT and CDR2 is FQDESV (reference sequence). V was cut by 5 bases and J by 0 bases, with 23 bases left in between.

A remark on this clonotype: One end of the junction does not line up with germline, which may come from a read error. The chain carries TRBV11-1 and TRBJ1-2; D may be TRBD1 (6 bases). The germline gives CDR1 SGHAT, CDR2 FQDESV (reference sequence). The CDR3 runs 13 residues. CDR3 nucleotide sequence: TGTGCCAGCAGCTGGGACATCGGATATGGCCACACCTTC. Amino acids: CASSWDIGYGHTF.